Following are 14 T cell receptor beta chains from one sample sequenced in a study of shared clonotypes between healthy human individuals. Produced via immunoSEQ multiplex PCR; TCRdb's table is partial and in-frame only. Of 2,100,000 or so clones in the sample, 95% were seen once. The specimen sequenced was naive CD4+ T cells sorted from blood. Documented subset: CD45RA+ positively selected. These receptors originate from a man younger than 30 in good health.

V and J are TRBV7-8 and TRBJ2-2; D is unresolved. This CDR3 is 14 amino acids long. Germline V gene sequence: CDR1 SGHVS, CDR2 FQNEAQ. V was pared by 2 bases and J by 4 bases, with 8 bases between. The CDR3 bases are TGTGCCAGCAGCTTAATGCCCGTCACCGGGGAGCTGTTTTTT. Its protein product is CASSLMPVTGELFF.

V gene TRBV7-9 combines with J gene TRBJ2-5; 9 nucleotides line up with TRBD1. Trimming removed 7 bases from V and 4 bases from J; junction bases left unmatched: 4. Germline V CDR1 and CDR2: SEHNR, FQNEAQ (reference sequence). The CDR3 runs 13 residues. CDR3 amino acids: CASNRGLGETQYF. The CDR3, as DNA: TGTGCCAGCAACAGGGGGCTCGGAGAGACCCAGTACTTC.

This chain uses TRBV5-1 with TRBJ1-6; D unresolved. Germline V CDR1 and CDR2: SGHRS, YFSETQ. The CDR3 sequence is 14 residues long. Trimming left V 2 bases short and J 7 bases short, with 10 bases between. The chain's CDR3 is CASSFTRANSPLHF. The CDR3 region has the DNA TGCGCCAGCAGCTTTACAAGGGCCAATTCACCCCTCCACTTT.

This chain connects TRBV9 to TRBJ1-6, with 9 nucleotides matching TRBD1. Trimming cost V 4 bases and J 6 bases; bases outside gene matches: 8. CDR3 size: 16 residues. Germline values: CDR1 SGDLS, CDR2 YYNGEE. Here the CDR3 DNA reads TGTGCCAGCAGCCAAGGACAGGGGATGAGTAATTCACCCCTCCACTTT. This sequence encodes CASSQGQGMSNSPLHF.

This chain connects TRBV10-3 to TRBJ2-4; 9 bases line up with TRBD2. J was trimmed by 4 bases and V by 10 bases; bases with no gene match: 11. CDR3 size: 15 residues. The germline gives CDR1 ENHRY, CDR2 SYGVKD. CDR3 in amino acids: CATGGGANTKNIQYF. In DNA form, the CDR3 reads TGTGCCACCGGCGGGGGGGCCAATACTAAAAACATTCAGTACTTC.

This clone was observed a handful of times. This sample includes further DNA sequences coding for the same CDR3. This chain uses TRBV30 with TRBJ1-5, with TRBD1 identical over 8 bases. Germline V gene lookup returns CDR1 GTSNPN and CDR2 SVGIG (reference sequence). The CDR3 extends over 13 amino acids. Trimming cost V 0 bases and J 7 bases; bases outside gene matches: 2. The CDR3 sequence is CAWSVQGGQPQHF. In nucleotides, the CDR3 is TGTGCCTGGAGTGTACAGGGGGGACAGCCCCAGCATTTT.

The CDR3 DNA is TGTGCCAGCAGTTTAACCGGACGACAGCGAGAGACCCAGTACTTC. Amino acid sequence: CASSLTGRQRETQYF. This chain connects TRBV28 to TRBJ2-5; tentative D call: TRBD1 (5 bases). CDR3 length: 15 amino acids. Germline CDR1 reads MDHEN; CDR2 reads SYDVKM. V lost 2 bases and J 4 bases, leaving 14 bases between the germline ends.

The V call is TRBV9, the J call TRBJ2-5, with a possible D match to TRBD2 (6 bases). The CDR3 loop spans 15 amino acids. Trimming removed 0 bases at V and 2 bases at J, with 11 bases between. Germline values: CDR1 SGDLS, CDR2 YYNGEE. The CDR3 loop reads CASSVGGVLQETQYF. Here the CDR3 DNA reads TGTGCCAGCAGCGTAGGGGGGGTTCTACAAGAGACCCAGTACTTC.

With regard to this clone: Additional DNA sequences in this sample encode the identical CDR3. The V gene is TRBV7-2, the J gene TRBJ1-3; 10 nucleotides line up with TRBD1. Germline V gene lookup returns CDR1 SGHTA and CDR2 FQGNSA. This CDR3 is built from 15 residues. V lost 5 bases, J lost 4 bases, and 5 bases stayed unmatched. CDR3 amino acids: CASSLGQGSGNTIYF. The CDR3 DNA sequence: TGTGCCAGCAGCCTGGGACAGGGGTCGGGAAACACCATATATTTT.

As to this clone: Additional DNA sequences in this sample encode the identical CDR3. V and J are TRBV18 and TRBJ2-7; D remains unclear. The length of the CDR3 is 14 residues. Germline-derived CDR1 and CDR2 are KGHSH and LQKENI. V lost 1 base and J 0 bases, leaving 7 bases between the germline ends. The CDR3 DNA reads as TGTGCCAGCTCACCACTGCAGAGCTCCTACGAGCAGTACTTC. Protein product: CASSPLQSSYEQYF.

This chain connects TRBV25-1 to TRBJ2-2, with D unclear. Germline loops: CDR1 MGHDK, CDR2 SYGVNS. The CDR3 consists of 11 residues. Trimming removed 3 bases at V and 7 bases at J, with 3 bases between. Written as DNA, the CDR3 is TGTGCCAGCAGTGATGGCGGGGAGCTGTTTTTT. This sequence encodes CASSDGGELFF.

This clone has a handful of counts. This CDR3 reads CASRRDRASNTIYF. The DNA of the CDR3 is TGTGCCAGCAGACGGGACAGGGCGTCTAACACCATATATTTT. V and J are TRBV27 and TRBJ1-3; 9 positions agree with TRBD1. The CDR3 loop spans 14 amino acids. V shed 6 bases, J shed 7 bases, and the junction held 7 bases outside the gene matches. CDR1 is MNHEY, CDR2 SMNVEV, per germline (reference sequence).

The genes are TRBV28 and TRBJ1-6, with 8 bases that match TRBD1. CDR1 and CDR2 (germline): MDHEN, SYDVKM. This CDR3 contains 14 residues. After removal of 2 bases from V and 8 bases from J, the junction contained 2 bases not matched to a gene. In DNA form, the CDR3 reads TGTGCCAGCAGTTTACAGACAGGGGATTCACCCCTCCACTTT. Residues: CASSLQTGDSPLHF.

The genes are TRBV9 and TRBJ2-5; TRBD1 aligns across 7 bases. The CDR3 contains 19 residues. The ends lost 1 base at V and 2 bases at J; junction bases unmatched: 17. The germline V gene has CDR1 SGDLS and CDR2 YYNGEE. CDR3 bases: TGTGCCAGCAGCGTAAGCAGTGGGGGCGGCAGGGGGATACAAGAGACCCAGTACTTC. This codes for CASSVSSGGGRGIQETQYF.